This note documents a single TCR beta chain sequence. Its matching antigen is unknown. The sample carries other DNA sequences with the same CDR3. The CDR3 runs to 14 residues. Germline-derived CDR1 and CDR2 are SGHTA and FQGNSA. Unmatched junction bases numbered 4, after V lost 3 bases and J lost 5 bases. The data are from a study of cytomegalovirus exposure and HLA in healthy donors. PCR used 60 Vbeta primers and 13 Jbeta primers. Method: immunoSEQ multiplex PCR; TCRdb's copy keeps in-frame clones and lacks some. The sample yields under 200,000 clones, 65% to 85% seen once. Notes on the study in general: Most TCR beta V segments were productive about 87% or about 30% of the time in an earlier analysis.

The sample was PBMCs. This receptor was obtained from a man aged 45-60 years in good health and CMV-seronegative. V gene TRBV7-2 combines with J gene TRBJ2-7, with TRBD2 matching over 10 bases. The CDR3 DNA is TGTGCCAGCAGCTTGGGGCTAGCGGGAGACGAGCAGTACTTC. Amino acid sequence: CASSLGLAGDEQYF.